Listed below are T cell receptor beta chains from one sample, sequenced in a study of T cell changes during pregnancy in multiple sclerosis. TCRdb's table, derived via immunoSEQ multiplex PCR, lists solely in-frame clones and lacks some. The table includes tens of thousands of clones, 75% to 90% detected once. Source: CD4+ T cells from peripheral blood mononuclear cells, taken in the first trimester of pregnancy. The receptors derive from a female donor in good health, enrolled as a control in a pregnancy study. The CDR3 runs from the conserved cysteine through the conserved F or W. D genes are given only for firm matches. Expanded clones get a size class; other rows say once, few or many, or leave the size out.

v_call	clone_size	cdr3_length	d_call	j_call	cdr3_aa	cdr3_nt
TRBV18	once	12	NA	TRBJ2-7	CASSPPSYEQYF	TGTGCCAGCTCACCCCCTTCCTACGAGCAGTACTTC
TRBV27	NA	14	NA	TRBJ1-3	CASSPVGSGNTIYF	TGTGCCAGTAGCCCTGTGGGCTCTGGAAACACCATATATTTT
TRBV28	NA	18	TRBD1	TRBJ2-6	CASSLSGQGISGANVLTF	TGTGCCAGCAGTTTATCGGGACAGGGGATCTCTGGGGCCAACGTCCTGACTTTC
TRBV29-1	NA	11	TRBD1	TRBJ2-3	CSVVPGTEQYF	TGCAGCGTTGTCCCCGGGACAGAGCAGTATTTT
TRBV13	once	17	NA	TRBJ2-2	CASSLGWLEGETGELFF	TGTGCCAGCAGCTTAGGGTGGTTGGAGGGAGAAACCGGGGAGCTGTTTTTT
TRBV5-4	NA	14	NA	TRBJ1-5	CASSLGGGNQPQHF	TGTGCCAGCAGCTTAGGGGGTGGGAATCAGCCCCAGCATTTT
TRBV5-8	NA	11	NA	TRBJ1-1	CASSLILEAFF	TGTGCCAGCAGCCTGATCCTGGAGGCTTTCTTT
TRBV5-1	NA	13	NA	TRBJ2-3	CASSRDSTDTQYF	TGCGCCAGCAGCCGGGACTCCACAGATACGCAGTATTTT
TRBV25-1	NA	15	TRBD2	TRBJ2-7	CASSTPSGRGYEQYF	TGTGCCAGCAGCACCCCCTCGGGGAGGGGCTACGAGCAGTACTTC
TRBV7-9	NA	13	TRBD1	TRBJ1-1	CASSSTGVTEAFF	TGTGCCAGCAGCTCGACAGGGGTAACTGAAGCTTTCTTT
TRBV6-5	NA	12	NA	TRBJ1-1	CASTRDGGEAFF	TGTGCCAGCACCAGGGACGGGGGGGAAGCTTTCTTT
TRBV19	once	17	NA	TRBJ2-6	CASSTRGIGSGANVLTF	TGTGCCAGTAGTACGCGGGGCATAGGCTCTGGGGCCAACGTCCTGACTTTC
TRBV9	NA	19	TRBD2	TRBJ2-5	CASSVVGGLAGGRQETQYF	TGTGCCAGCAGCGTAGTAGGGGGACTAGCGGGGGGGAGACAAGAGACCCAGTACTTC
TRBV5-6	NA	14	NA	TRBJ2-1	CASSSGEPYNEQFF	TGTGCCAGCAGCTCAGGGGAGCCATACAATGAGCAGTTCTTC
TRBV5-1	NA	16	NA	TRBJ1-4	CASSLGSRGPSEKLFF	TGCGCCAGCAGCTTGGGATCGCGGGGGCCGAGTGAAAAACTGTTTTTT
TRBV19	NA	14	NA	TRBJ1-2	CASSRAGANYGYTF	TGTGCCAGTAGCCGAGCTGGTGCTAACTATGGCTACACCTTC
TRBV9	NA	14	TRBD1	TRBJ2-7	CASSATGSVPGQYF	TGTGCCAGCAGCGCGACAGGGTCTGTTCCAGGGCAGTACTTC
TRBV27	NA	16	TRBD2	TRBJ2-1	CASRPPSGRAYNEQFF	TGTGCCAGCAGACCCCCTAGCGGGAGGGCCTACAATGAGCAGTTCTTC
TRBV6-1	NA	15	NA	TRBJ1-5	CASSVRSDSNQPQHF	TGTGCCAGCAGTGTACGCAGCGATAGCAATCAGCCCCAGCATTTT
TRBV4-1	NA	16	TRBD2	TRBJ2-2	CASGGGLVGTTGELFF	TGCGCCAGCGGGGGGGGACTAGTCGGAACCACCGGGGAGCTGTTTTTT
TRBV28	NA	13	TRBD1	TRBJ1-1	CASSSQGASRAFF	TGTGCCAGCAGTTCACAGGGGGCGAGCCGAGCTTTCTTT
TRBV7-8	once	18	TRBD2	TRBJ2-2	CASSLARLAGGPGGELFF	TGTGCCAGCAGCTTAGCGCGACTAGCGGGGGGGCCAGGCGGGGAGCTGTTTTTT
TRBV5-1	NA	14	NA	TRBJ1-2	CASSLDGPRSGYTF	TGCGCCAGCAGCTTGGATGGCCCAAGGAGCGGCTACACCTTC
TRBV27	NA	16	TRBD2	TRBJ2-5	CASSLIGGRYQETQYF	TGTGCCAGCAGTCTAATAGGCGGGAGGTATCAAGAGACCCAGTACTTC